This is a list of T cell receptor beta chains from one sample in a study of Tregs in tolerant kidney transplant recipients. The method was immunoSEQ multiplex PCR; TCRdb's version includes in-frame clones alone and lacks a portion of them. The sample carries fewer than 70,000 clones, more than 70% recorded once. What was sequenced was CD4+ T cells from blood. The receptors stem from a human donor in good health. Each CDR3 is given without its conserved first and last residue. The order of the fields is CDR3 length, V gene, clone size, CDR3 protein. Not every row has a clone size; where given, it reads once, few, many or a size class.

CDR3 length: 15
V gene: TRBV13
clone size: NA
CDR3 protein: ASSDKYLARGRYGYT

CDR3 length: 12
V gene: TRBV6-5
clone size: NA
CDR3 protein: ASRALGWDYGYT

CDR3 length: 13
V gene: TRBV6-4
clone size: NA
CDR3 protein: ASSVSGGTSREQF

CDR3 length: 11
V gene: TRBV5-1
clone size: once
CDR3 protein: ASSLDGLYEQY

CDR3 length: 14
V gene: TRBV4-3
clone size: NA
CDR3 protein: ASSQVSLGGQETQY

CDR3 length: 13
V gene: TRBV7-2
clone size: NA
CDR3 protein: AITNRTGGNYGYT

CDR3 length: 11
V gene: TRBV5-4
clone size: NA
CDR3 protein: ASSHTDRRGAF

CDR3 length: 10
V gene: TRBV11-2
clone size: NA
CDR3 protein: ASSLDLGKLF

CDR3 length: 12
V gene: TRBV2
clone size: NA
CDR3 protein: ASSELGRYTEAF

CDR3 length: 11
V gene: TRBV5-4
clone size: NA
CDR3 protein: ASSSRFEEKLF

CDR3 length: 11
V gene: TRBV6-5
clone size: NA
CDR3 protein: ASSRSSGNTIY

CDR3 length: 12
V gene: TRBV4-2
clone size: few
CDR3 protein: ASSRQGRAEKLF

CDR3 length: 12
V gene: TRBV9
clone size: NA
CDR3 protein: ASESPRVPYEQY

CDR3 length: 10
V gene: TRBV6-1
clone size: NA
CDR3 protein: ASKGTVGGYT

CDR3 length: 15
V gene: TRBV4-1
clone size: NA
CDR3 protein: ASSQDKFGLSTDTQY

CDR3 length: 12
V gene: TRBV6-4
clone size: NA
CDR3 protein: ASSTSSGNNEQF

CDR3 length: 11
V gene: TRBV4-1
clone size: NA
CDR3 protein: ASSRQVNYGYT

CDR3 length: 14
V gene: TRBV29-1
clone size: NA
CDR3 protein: SVDLAGRHRGYGYT

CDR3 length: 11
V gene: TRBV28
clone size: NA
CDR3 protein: ASSQGSVNEQF

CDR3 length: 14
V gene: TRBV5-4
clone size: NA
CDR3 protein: ASSLGGGRGNQPQH

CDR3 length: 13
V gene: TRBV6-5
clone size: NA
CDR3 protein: ASSYFRSGANVLT

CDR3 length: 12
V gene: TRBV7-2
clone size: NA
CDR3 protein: ASSSLTGGTEAF

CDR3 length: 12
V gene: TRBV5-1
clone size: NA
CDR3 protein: ASQTGTGAYEQY

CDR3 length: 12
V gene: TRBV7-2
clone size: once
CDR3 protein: ASSSPGGRDTQY

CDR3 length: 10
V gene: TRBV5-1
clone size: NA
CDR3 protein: ASKGPGAEQY

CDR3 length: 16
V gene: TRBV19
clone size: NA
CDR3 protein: ASSIVKGTSARLNIQY

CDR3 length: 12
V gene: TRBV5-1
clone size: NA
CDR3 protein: ASSLRGSGNTIY

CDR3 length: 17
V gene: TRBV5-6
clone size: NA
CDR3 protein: ASSLFASYGLAGEDEQF

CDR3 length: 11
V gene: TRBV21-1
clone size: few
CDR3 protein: ASSKALKDGYT

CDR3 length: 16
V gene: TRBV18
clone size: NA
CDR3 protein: ASSSLAGGRGAKNIQY

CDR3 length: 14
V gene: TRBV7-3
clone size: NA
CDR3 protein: ASSFRGGANTGELF

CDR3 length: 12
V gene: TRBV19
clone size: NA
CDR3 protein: ASSPGTGGQRGF

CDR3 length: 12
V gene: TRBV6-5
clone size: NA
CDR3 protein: AIRAGNPTDTQY

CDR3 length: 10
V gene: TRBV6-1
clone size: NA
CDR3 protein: ASSGPPYEQY

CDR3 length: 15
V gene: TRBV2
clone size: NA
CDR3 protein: ASSAPTSGRGTGELF

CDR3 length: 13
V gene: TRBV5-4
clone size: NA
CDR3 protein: ASSLAMGQAEKEF

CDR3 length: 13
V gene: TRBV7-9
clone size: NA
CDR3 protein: ASSPLAGWQETQY

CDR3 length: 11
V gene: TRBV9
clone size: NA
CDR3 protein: ASSVEKGARAF

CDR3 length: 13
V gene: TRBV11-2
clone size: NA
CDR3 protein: ASSRTSGRAGELF

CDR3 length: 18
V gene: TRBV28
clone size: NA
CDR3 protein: ASSLSWDRVFRTTNEKLF

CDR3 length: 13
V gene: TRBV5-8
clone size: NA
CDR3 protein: ASSLGQGLYNEQF